These 5 T cell receptor beta chains originate from one sample sequenced in a study of radiation and T cells in renal cell carcinoma. Repertoires were generated with immunoSEQ multiplex PCR, while TCRdb's copy carries only in-frame clones and drops some. This table has 120,000 to 150,000 clones, 88% appearing once. Sample time point: baseline pretreatment blood. Treatment specified: 15 Gy SBRT to primary tumor, nephrectomy 4 weeks later. Sequences were derived from blood, sampled from a patient whose treatment included radiotherapy and nephrectomy. The receptors derive from a woman in her 70s with renal cell carcinoma.

This clone was observed once. The chain carries TRBV7-9 and TRBJ1-3; D call uncertain. The CDR3 is 13 amino acids. V dropped 4 bases and J dropped 9 bases, with 13 bases sitting between them. Per germline, CDR1 SEHNR and CDR2 FQNEAQ (reference sequence). The CDR3 region is CASSSTALATIYF. DNA of the CDR3: TGTGCCAGCAGCTCCACAGCGCTTGCCACCATATATTTT.

V and J are TRBV6-1 and TRBJ2-1, with a weak D call TRBD1 (8 bases). V lost 7 bases, J lost 2 bases, and 15 bases lay in between. Germline values: CDR1 MNHNS, CDR2 SASEGT. CDR3 length: 15 residues. For the CDR3, the DNA is TGTGCCAGCACCGGACAGGGAGGGGCCTACAATGAGCAGTTCTTC. Translating gives CASTGQGGAYNEQFF.

V is TRBV29-1 and J is TRBJ2-4; tentatively, D is TRBD1 (5 bases). This CDR3 contains 14 residues. Germline CDR1 reads SQVTM; CDR2 reads ANQGSEA. Trimming took 7 bases from V and 9 from J, leaving 22 bases between them. DNA for the CDR3: TGCAGCGCAGGCCTGGGCCACCAGGGAAGCATTCAGTACTTC. It translates to CSAGLGHQGSIQYF.

The chain joins TRBV10-1 to TRBJ1-2; D is undetermined. Germline CDR1 is WNHNN and CDR2 is SYGVQD (reference sequence). Trimming cost V 2 bases and J 4 bases, with 8 bases left between them. The CDR3 is 13 amino acids. This CDR3 is CASSEEGFYGYTF. The CDR3 coding sequence is TGCGCCAGCAGTGAGGAGGGCTTCTATGGCTACACCTTC.

The rearrangement links TRBV10-3 to TRBJ2-3; D may be TRBD2 (5 bases). CDR1 ENHRY and CDR2 SYGVKD come from the germline V gene. Trimming shortened V by 10 bases and J by 1 base, and 12 bases separated the two germline ends. The CDR3 loop spans 13 amino acids. CDR3 sequence reads: CATRGSGTDTQYF. The CDR3 bases are TGTGCCACCCGGGGTAGCGGCACAGATACGCAGTATTTT.